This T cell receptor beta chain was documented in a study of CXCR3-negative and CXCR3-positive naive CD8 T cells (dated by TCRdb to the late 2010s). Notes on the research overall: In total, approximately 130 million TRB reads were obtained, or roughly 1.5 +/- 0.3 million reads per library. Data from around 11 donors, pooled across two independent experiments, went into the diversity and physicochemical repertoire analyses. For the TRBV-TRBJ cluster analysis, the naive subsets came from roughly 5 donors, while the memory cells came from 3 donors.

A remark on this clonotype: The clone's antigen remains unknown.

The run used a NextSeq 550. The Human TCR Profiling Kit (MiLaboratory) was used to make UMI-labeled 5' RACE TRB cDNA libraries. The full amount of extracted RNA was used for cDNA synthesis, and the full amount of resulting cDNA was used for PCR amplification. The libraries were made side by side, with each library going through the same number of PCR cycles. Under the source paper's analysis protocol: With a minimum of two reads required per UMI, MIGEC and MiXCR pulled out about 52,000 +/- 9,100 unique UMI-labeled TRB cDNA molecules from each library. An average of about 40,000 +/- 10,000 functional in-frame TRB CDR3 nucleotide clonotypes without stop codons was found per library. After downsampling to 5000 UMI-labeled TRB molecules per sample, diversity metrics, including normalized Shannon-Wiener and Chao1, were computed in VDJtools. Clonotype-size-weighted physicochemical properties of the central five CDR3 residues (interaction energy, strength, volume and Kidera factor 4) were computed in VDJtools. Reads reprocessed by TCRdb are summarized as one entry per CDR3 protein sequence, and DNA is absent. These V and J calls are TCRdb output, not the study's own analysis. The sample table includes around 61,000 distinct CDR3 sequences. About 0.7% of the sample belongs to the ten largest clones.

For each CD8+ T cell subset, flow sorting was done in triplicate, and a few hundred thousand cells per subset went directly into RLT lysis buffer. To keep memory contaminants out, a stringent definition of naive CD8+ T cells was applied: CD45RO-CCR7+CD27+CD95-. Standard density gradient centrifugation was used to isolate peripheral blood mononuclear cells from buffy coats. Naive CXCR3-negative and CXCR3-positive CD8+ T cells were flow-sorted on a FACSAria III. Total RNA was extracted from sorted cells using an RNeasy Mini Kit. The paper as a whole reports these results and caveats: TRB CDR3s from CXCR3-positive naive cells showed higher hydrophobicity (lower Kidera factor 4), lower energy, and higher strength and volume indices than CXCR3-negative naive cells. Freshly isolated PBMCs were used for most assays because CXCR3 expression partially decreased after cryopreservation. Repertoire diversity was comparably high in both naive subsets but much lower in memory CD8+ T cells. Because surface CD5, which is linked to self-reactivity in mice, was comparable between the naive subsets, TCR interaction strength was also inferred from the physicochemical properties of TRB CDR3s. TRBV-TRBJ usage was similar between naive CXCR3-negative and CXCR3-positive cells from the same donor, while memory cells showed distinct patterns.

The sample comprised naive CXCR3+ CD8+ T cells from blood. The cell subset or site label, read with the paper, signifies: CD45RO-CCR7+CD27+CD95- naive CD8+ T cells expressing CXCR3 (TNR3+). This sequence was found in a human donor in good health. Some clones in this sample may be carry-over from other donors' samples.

The encoded CDR3 is CASSPSQGAHQPQHF. Recombination linked TRBV7-9 to TRBJ1-5; there is no DNA to check the TCRdb D call of TRBD1. The germline V gene encodes CDR1 SEHNR and CDR2 FQNEAQ (reference sequence). The CDR3, cysteine through phenylalanine, is 15 amino acids long. No coding sequence is recorded.